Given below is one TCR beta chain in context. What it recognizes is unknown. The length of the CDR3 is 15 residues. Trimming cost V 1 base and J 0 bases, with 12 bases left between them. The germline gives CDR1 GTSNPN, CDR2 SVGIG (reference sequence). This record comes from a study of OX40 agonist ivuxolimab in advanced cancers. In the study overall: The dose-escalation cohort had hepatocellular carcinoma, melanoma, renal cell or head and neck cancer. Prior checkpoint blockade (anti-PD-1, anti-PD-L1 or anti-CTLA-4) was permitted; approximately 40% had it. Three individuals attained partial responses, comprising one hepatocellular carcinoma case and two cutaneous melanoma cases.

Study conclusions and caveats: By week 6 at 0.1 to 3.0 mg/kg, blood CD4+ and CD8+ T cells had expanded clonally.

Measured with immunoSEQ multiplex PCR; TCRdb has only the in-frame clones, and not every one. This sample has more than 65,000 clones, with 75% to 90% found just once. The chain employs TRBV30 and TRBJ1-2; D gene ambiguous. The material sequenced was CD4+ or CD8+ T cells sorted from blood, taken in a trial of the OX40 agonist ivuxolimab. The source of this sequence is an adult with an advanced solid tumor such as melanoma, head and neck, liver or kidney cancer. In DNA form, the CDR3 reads TGTGCCTGGAGTGCCCTAGGGTATTCTAACTATGGCTACACCTTC. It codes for CAWSALGYSNYGYTF.